The sequence of this TCR beta chain was determined in a study of CD8+ T cells in alopecia areata. Study-level background: Tofacitinib ran 6 to 18 months, followed by 6 months off drug.

This clone was counted a few times. Its specificity is not known. The sample has other DNA sequences that encode this CDR3 too. Study-wide points: Possibly as an HLA-related effect, TCR sharing across patients appeared less clear than in mice. Scalp clonality dropped significantly under tofacitinib, as did expanded CD8+ top-100 clones.

The sequencing template was cDNA reverse transcribed from extracted RNA. Only in-frame clones appear in the TCRdb table, and some are missing; sequencing was by immunoSEQ multiplex PCR. The sample shows 150,000 to 200,000 clones, 40% to 65% of them seen only once. This CDR3 region has 14 residues. Germline V lookup: CDR1 MNHEY, CDR2 SMNVEV (reference sequence). Trimming cost V 4 bases and J 0 bases, with 9 bases left between them. The sample's treatment: oral pan-JAK inhibitor, 5-10 mg twice daily. The sample was CD8+ T cells sorted from blood, taken at week 52, from a patient treated with tofacitinib. The V and J genes are TRBV27 and TRBJ1-1; no clear D gene. This sequence was found in a human donor with alopecia areata. The CDR3 DNA is TGTGCCAGCAGTTACGGCGGTCTGAACACTGAAGCTTTCTTT. The encoded protein is CASSYGGLNTEAFF.